Below are 27 T cell receptor beta chains sequenced from a single sample in a study of cytomegalovirus exposure and HLA in healthy donors. Primers included in the PCR were 60 Vbeta and 13 Jbeta primers. The method was immunoSEQ multiplex PCR; TCRdb's version includes in-frame clones alone and lacks a portion of them. This table holds under 150,000 clones, roughly 80% found once. The specimen sequenced was PBMCs. The receptors originated from a woman aged 40 to 50 in good health and CMV-seronegative.

The V gene is TRBV13, the J gene TRBJ2-1, with D possibly TRBD2 on 6 matching bases. Between the trimmed V and J ends, which lost 5 bases and 5 bases, there was a span of 13 bases. Germline loops: CDR1 PRHDT, CDR2 FYEKMQ (reference sequence). There are 14 residues in the CDR3. This chain's CDR3 is CASSRGSLDNEQFF. Written as DNA, the CDR3 is TGTGCCAGCAGCCGGGGGAGTCTAGACAATGAGCAGTTCTTC.

The chain recombines TRBV4-3 with TRBJ1-2; TRBD1 might be the D (5 bases). The CDR3 is made up of 16 amino acids. V lost 3 bases and J lost 7, with 21 bases in between. The germline CDR1 and CDR2 sequences are LGHNA and YSLEER. The CDR3, as DNA: TGCGCCAGCAGCCAGACATACAGGTTGGGTGGGTTTGGCTACACCTTC. Its protein is CASSQTYRLGGFGYTF.

The chain uses TRBV6-1 and TRBJ2-5, with D perhaps TRBD2 (6 bases). The CDR3 has 14 amino acids. CDR1 and CDR2 (germline): MNHNS, SASEGT. V was clipped by 4 bases and J by 6 bases, with 15 bases between them. The CDR3 nucleotides are TGTGCCAGCAGTGTAGAGGGAGGTCCCCAGACCCAGTACTTC. It codes for CASSVEGGPQTQYF.

This rearrangement joins TRBV4-1 to TRBJ2-1; TRBD1 matches at 12 bases. Per the germline V gene, CDR1 is MGHRA and CDR2 is YSYEKL. The CDR3 is made up of 14 amino acids. Trimming removed 3 bases from V and 8 bases from J; junction bases left unmatched: 2. This CDR3 reads CASSQGQGADEQFF. DNA for the CDR3: TGCGCCAGCAGCCAGGGACAGGGGGCCGATGAGCAGTTCTTC.

The chain combines TRBV2 with TRBJ2-3, with 14 bases matching TRBD2. Germline V gene lookup returns CDR1 SNHLY and CDR2 FYNNEI. Trimming took 8 bases from V and 6 from J; bases not matched to a gene: 13. The CDR3 runs to 17 residues. The CDR3 loop is CASPGTSGSVSWDTQYF. CDR3 coding DNA: TGTGCCAGCCCAGGGACTAGCGGGAGCGTTTCGTGGGATACGCAGTATTTT.

The chain joins TRBV19 to TRBJ1-1; D gene unclear. The V and J ends lost 4 bases and 3 bases respectively, with 6 bases between them. This CDR3 has 12 amino acids. Looked up from germline, CDR1 is LNHDA and CDR2 is SQIVND (reference sequence). The CDR3 nucleotides read TGTGCCAGTAGTACCGGGTACACTGAAGCTTTCTTT. Protein: CASSTGYTEAFF.

The chain is built from TRBV15 and TRBJ1-5; D gene unclear. V dropped 1 base and J dropped 0 bases, with 10 bases sitting between them. The CDR3 is 16 residues long. CDR1 and CDR2 (germline): LNHNV, YYDKDF (reference sequence). DNA of the CDR3: TGTGCCACCAGCAGAGCCCCGGCGGATAGCAATCAGCCCCAGCATTTT. Its protein is CATSRAPADSNQPQHF.

This clone was counted a single time. The chain joins TRBV9 to TRBJ1-6, with D possibly matching TRBD1 (6 bases). CDR1 is SGDLS, CDR2 YYNGEE, per germline. V was cut by 3 bases and J by 8 bases, with 15 bases left in between. This CDR3 spans 15 amino acids. CDR3 DNA: TGTGCCAGCAGCGGAACCGGGACACCCGATTCACCCCTCCACTTT. It is translated as CASSGTGTPDSPLHF. The full variable domain, in which reference TRBV9 and TRBJ1-6 provide the parts outside the CDR3, is DSGVTQTPKHLITATGQRVTLRCSPRSGDLSVYWYQQSLDQGLQFLIQYYNGEERAKGNILERFSAQQFPDLHSELNLSSLELGDSALYFCASSGTGTPDSPLHFGNGTRLTVT.

A note on this clone: A read error may account for a junction end that differs from germline. The chain couples TRBV7-7 to TRBJ2-5; 7 nucleotides align to TRBD1. Looked up from germline, CDR1 is SSHAT and CDR2 is FNYEAQ (reference sequence). The CDR3 runs 17 residues. CDR3 sequence: CASSLRTGDGVQETQYF. The CDR3, as DNA: TGTGCTAGCAGCCTACGAACAGGGGATGGGGTCCAAGAGACCCAGTACTTC. Full variable domain (missing parts from reference TRBV7-7 and TRBJ2-5): GAGVSQSPRYKVTKRGQDVTLRCDPISSHATLYWYQQALGQGPEFLTYFNYEAQPDKSGLPSDRFSAERPEGSISTLTIQRTEQRDSAMYRCASSLRTGDGVQETQYFGPGTRLLVL.

This clone was seen only once. This chain joins TRBV2 and TRBJ2-2; TRBD1 matches 8 bases. Trimming took 6 bases from V and 8 from J; bases not matched to a gene: 5. CDR3 length: 13 amino acids. Germline CDR1 reads SNHLY; CDR2 reads FYNNEI. CDR3 coding DNA: TGTGCCAGCAGCGCAGGGGGCTCTGGGGAGCTGTTTTTT. Protein sequence: CASSAGGSGELFF.

CDR3 protein: CASRQGSYEQYF. In DNA, the CDR3 is TGTGCCAGCAGACAGGGTTCCTACGAGCAGTACTTC. V is TRBV27 and J is TRBJ2-7; tentative D call: TRBD1 (6 bases). This CDR3 is built from 12 residues. Trimming took off 6 bases at V and 1 base at J, with 7 bases between the two ends. CDR1 is MNHEY and CDR2 is SMNVEV in the germline V gene (reference sequence).

The V call is TRBV18, the J call TRBJ2-7; 8 nucleotides align to TRBD1. The trim removed 4 bases at V and 3 bases at J, leaving 2 bases unmatched. This CDR3 spans 13 amino acids. CDR1 and CDR2 (germline): KGHSH, LQKENI. CDR3 DNA sequence: TGTGCCAGCTCACGCACAGGGGGCTACGAGCAGTACTTC. As protein: CASSRTGGYEQYF.

The chain joins TRBV4-1 to TRBJ1-3; 10 positions agree with TRBD1. CDR3 size: 15 residues. Trimming at V came to 4 bases and at J to 7 bases, leaving 7 bases not matched to a gene. Germline assignment: CDR1 MGHRA and CDR2 YSYEKL. The CDR3 is CASSLGTGAGNTIYF. CDR3 nucleotides: TGCGCCAGCAGCCTTGGGACAGGGGCCGGTAACACCATATATTTT.

The chain is built from TRBV28 and TRBJ1-3; D is ambiguous. V lost 5 bases to trimming and J lost 9 bases, with 8 bases between them. This CDR3 region has 11 residues. Per germline, CDR1 MDHEN and CDR2 SYDVKM. For the CDR3, the DNA is TGTGCCAGCAGTGGGCGGGGCACCATATATTTT. The encoded protein is CASSGRGTIYF.

The CDR3, as DNA: TGTGCCAGCGGCCGGGGGGCTGGGGCCTACAATGAGCAGTTCTTC. This sequence encodes CASGRGAGAYNEQFF. The chain couples TRBV27 to TRBJ2-1, with D perhaps TRBD2 (7 bases). Trimming removed 8 bases at V and 2 bases at J, with 16 bases between. There are 15 residues in the CDR3. Germline CDR1 and CDR2: MNHEY and SMNVEV (reference sequence).

This clone was seen more than once but under ten times. The V and J genes are TRBV5-8 and TRBJ2-7; D perhaps matches TRBD2 (5 bases). Germline V gene sequence: CDR1 SGHTS, CDR2 YDEGEE. V lost 2 bases and J 5 bases, leaving 17 bases between the germline ends. This CDR3 spans 15 amino acids. The CDR3 nucleotides read TGTGCCAGCAGCTTAGGAGGACGGCCGATCGACGAGCAGTACTTC. Amino acids: CASSLGGRPIDEQYF.

The gene calls are TRBV18 and TRBJ1-1; weak D call: TRBD1 (6 bases). V gave up 4 bases and J gave up 1 base, with 13 bases separating them. Germline V CDR1 and CDR2: KGHSH, LQKENI. This CDR3 contains 15 residues. The CDR3 loop reads CASSLDRWGNTEAFF. CDR3 DNA sequence: TGTGCCAGCTCACTCGACAGGTGGGGGAACACTGAAGCTTTCTTT. The whole variable domain, filled in from reference TRBV18 and TRBJ1-1, reads NAGVMQNPRHLVRRRGQEARLRCSPMKGHSHVYWYRQLPEEGLKFMVYLQKENIIDESGMPKERFSAEFPKEGPSILRIQQVVRGDSAAYFCASSLDRWGNTEAFFGQGTRLTVV.

This clone was observed a handful of times. This chain connects TRBV27 to TRBJ2-7; 7 bases map to TRBD1. The CDR3 contains 13 residues. Germline CDR1 MNHEY, CDR2 SMNVEV (reference sequence). V was pared by 5 bases and J by 0 bases, with 1 base of the junction left unmatched. The CDR3 reads CASSRDSSYEQYF. For the CDR3, the DNA is TGTGCCAGCAGTCGGGACAGCTCCTACGAGCAGTACTTC.

This chain connects TRBV29-1 to TRBJ1-2, with 8 bases aligning to TRBD1. In germline, CDR1 is SQVTM, CDR2 ANQGSEA. This CDR3 region has 13 residues. With V trimmed by 6 bases and J by 1 base, 4 bases remained unmatched. The CDR3 sequence: CSVRDRSNYGYTF. The CDR3 DNA reads TGCAGCGTAAGGGACAGGAGTAACTATGGCTACACCTTC.

The gene calls are TRBV4-2 and TRBJ2-1; D is possibly TRBD2 (6 bases). The V end was cut by 1 base, the J end by 10 bases, with 14 bases between. Germline CDR1 and CDR2: LGHNA and YNFKEQ. The CDR3 sequence is 14 residues long. The CDR3 sequence: CASSQGVGSPEQFF. CDR3 DNA: TGTGCCAGCAGCCAAGGGGTCGGGAGCCCAGAGCAGTTCTTC.

The chain has TRBV7-6 and TRBJ1-4, with 7 bases matching TRBD1. The CDR3 is made up of 14 amino acids. Trimming cost V 5 bases and J 4 bases; bases outside gene matches: 4. Germline V gives CDR1 SGHVS, CDR2 FNYEAQ. CDR3 residues: CASSRGQDNEKLFF. The CDR3 DNA is TGTGCCAGCAGCCGCGGACAGGATAATGAAAAACTGTTTTTT.

This chain joins TRBV15 and TRBJ2-6; the D is unclear. Trimming took off 5 bases at V and 0 bases at J, with 11 bases between the two ends. CDR3 size: 16 residues. The V gene's germline CDR1 is LNHNV and CDR2 YYDKDF (reference sequence). CDR3 loop: CATSGPLSSGANVLTF. CDR3 DNA: TGTGCCACCAGCGGGCCTTTGAGCTCTGGGGCCAACGTCCTGACTTTC.

There are a few counts of this clone. Compared with germline, one end of the junction differs, possibly owing to a read error. V is TRBV7-7 and J is TRBJ2-1; TRBD2 might be the D (6 bases). Germline V CDR1 and CDR2: SSHAT, FNYEAQ (reference sequence). The CDR3 totals 14 residues. The CDR3 loop is CASSLGGPDHEQFF. The CDR3 DNA follows: TGTGCTAGCAGCTTAGGAGGGCCAGACCATGAGCAGTTCTTC.

This clone has just a few counts. The rearrangement uses TRBV7-6 and TRBJ1-1, with D perhaps matching TRBD1 (5 bases). The CDR3 length is 14 residues. Germline CDR1 is SGHVS and CDR2 is FNYEAQ. V dropped 1 base and J dropped 0 bases, with 6 bases sitting between them. CDR3 DNA sequence: TGTGCCAGCAGCTTAGGACAGCTGAACACTGAAGCTTTCTTT. The encoded protein is CASSLGQLNTEAFF.

This rearrangement joins TRBV28 to TRBJ1-1; 7 bases agree with TRBD1. From germline, CDR1 is MDHEN and CDR2 SYDVKM. Unmatched junction bases numbered 10, after V lost 5 bases and J lost 1 base. The CDR3 is made up of 16 amino acids. The DNA of the CDR3 is TGTGCCAGCAGTCCCCCTGCGGGGACAGCGAACACTGAAGCTTTCTTT. Encoded protein: CASSPPAGTANTEAFF.

This sequence joins TRBV6-5 and TRBJ2-3, with TRBD2 matching over 8 bases. Germline lookup yields CDR1 MNHEY and CDR2 SVGAGI. J was trimmed by 3 bases and V by 5 bases; bases with no gene match: 7. The CDR3 sequence is 15 residues long. For the CDR3, the DNA is TGTGCCAGCAGTACGGGGGGGGAGCAGACAGATACGCAGTATTTT. Its protein product is CASSTGGEQTDTQYF.

The chain links TRBV29-1 to TRBJ2-5; D perhaps matches TRBD2 (5 bases). The CDR3 is made up of 11 amino acids. The germline V and J ends were trimmed by 4 bases and 11 bases, with 14 bases remaining between them. Germline values: CDR1 SQVTM, CDR2 ANQGSEA. DNA for the CDR3: TGCAGCGTTGCTGCCACTGGGGAGCAGTACTTC. It codes for CSVAATGEQYF.